Below, 14 T cell receptor beta chains from the same sample are listed, as sequenced in a study of blood T cell repertoires in COVID-19. Repertoires were generated with immunoSEQ multiplex PCR, while TCRdb's copy carries only in-frame clones and drops some. In the table there are about 220,000 clones, around 91% of which are singletons. The specimen was PBMCs or T cells enriched from blood (not recorded which). These receptors originate from a woman aged 18-29 years in a cohort exposed to, infected with or recovered from COVID-19 (not recorded which).

V is TRBV6-5 and J is TRBJ1-1; D is possibly TRBD1 (6 bases). The CDR3 is made up of 16 amino acids. Germline CDR1 and CDR2: MNHEY and SVGAGI. V was clipped by 4 bases and J by 1 base, with 16 bases between them. The CDR3 DNA sequence: TGTGCCAGCAGTTTCCAATGGGGGCAGGGGAACACTGAAGCTTTCTTT. This translates into CASSFQWGQGNTEAFF.

The chain combines TRBV28 with TRBJ1-2, with D possibly being TRBD1 (6 bases). V lost 2 bases, J lost 4 bases, and 8 bases lay in between. This CDR3 has 13 amino acids. Germline CDR1 is MDHEN and CDR2 is SYDVKM. The CDR3 reads CASSLAGVYGYTF. Here the CDR3 DNA reads TGTGCCAGCAGTTTAGCAGGGGTCTATGGCTACACCTTC.

In its sample, this clone was seen many times. This chain's CDR3 is CASSRGQEKLFF. CDR3 coding DNA: TGTGCCAGCAGCAGGGGGCAAGAAAAACTGTTTTTT. J is TRBJ1-4 and V is TRBV6-2 or TRBV6-3; 8 bases match TRBD1. Germline V gene lookup returns CDR1 MNHEY and CDR2 SVGEGT. This CDR3 comprises 12 residues. The V segment lost 6 bases and the J segment 8 bases; nucleotides outside the gene matches: 2.

This rearrangement joins TRBV5-4 to TRBJ1-1; D gene uncertain. Germline CDR1 and CDR2: SGHNT and YYREEE (reference sequence). The CDR3 runs 15 residues. V was cut by 4 bases and J by 6 bases, with 19 bases left in between. CDR3 coding DNA: TGTGCCAGCAGCGAGAAGGGAGGACTCGTGGCTGAAGCTTTCTTT. It is translated as CASSEKGGLVAEAFF.

The chain combines TRBV6-5 with TRBJ2-7; D perhaps matches TRBD2 (5 bases). The CDR3 is 13 amino acids. The ends were cut back, 6 bases at V and 3 bases at J, with 12 bases in the middle. Germline-derived CDR1 and CDR2 are MNHEY and SVGAGI. CDR3 protein: CASRPGLNYEQYF. In nucleotides, the CDR3 is TGTGCCAGCAGACCCGGACTTAACTACGAGCAGTACTTC.

This clone was detected only once. The chain's CDR3 is CATSWRAAEQFF. CDR3 nucleotides: TGTGCCACCAGCTGGAGGGCGGCTGAGCAGTTCTTC. The rearrangement links TRBV15 to TRBJ2-1; possibly TRBD2 for D (6 bases). This CDR3 has 12 residues. Germline-derived CDR1 and CDR2 are LNHNV and YYDKDF (reference sequence). The germline V and J ends were trimmed by 5 bases and 9 bases, with 11 bases remaining between them.

This chain links TRBV5-1 with TRBJ2-2; a possible D gene is TRBD2 (6 bases). The germline CDR1 and CDR2 sequences are SGHRS and YFSETQ. The CDR3 sequence is 14 residues long. Trimming took 2 bases from V and 1 from J, leaving 6 bases between them. For the CDR3, the DNA is TGCGCCAGCAGCTTCGGGGGGAACACCGGGGAGCTGTTTTTT. Residues: CASSFGGNTGELFF.

V and J are TRBV28 and TRBJ2-5; the match to TRBD1 covers 8 bases. The CDR3 runs to 13 residues. With V trimmed by 6 bases and J by 2 bases, 2 bases remained unmatched. The germline gives CDR1 MDHEN, CDR2 SYDVKM. The CDR3 DNA sequence: TGTGCCAGCAGGGACAGGGAACAAGAGACCCAGTACTTC. Its protein product is CASRDREQETQYF.

The chain joins TRBV7-6 to TRBJ2-7, with 8 bases fitting TRBD1. This CDR3 contains 15 residues. Germline CDR1 is SGHVS and CDR2 is FNYEAQ. V gave up 0 bases and J gave up 5 bases; unmatched junction bases: 6. CDR3 sequence reads: CASSLASGGADEQYF. Written as DNA, the CDR3 is TGTGCCAGCAGCTTAGCGTCAGGGGGCGCGGACGAGCAGTACTTC.

The gene calls are TRBV7-9 and TRBJ2-1, with 8 nucleotides matching TRBD1. CDR3 length: 13 amino acids. The ends lost 5 bases at V and 6 bases at J; junction bases unmatched: 3. CDR1 SEHNR and CDR2 FQNEAQ come from the germline V gene (reference sequence). CDR3 sequence reads: CASSQGTGNEQFF. The CDR3 coding sequence is TGTGCCAGCAGCCAAGGGACAGGCAATGAGCAGTTCTTC.

This chain links TRBV9 with TRBJ2-1, with D uncertain. This CDR3 contains 12 residues. Germline V lookup: CDR1 SGDLS, CDR2 YYNGEE. Deletions cut 4 bases from V and 9 bases from J, with 11 bases between. The DNA for the CDR3 is TGTGCCAGCAGCCCCGACTCGCTTGAGCAGTTCTTC. Translation: CASSPDSLEQFF. Looking up the rest from reference TRBV9 and TRBJ2-1 gives the full variable domain: DSGVTQTPKHLITATGQRVTLRCSPRSGDLSVYWYQQSLDQGLQFLIQYYNGEERAKGNILERFSAQQFPDLHSELNLSSLELGDSALYFCASSPDSLEQFFGPGTRLTVL.

V and J are TRBV6-5 and TRBJ2-7; a weak D match, TRBD2 (6 bases). CDR3 length equals 13 residues. The ends were cut back, 6 bases at V and 3 bases at J, with 12 bases in the middle. Germline V gene sequence: CDR1 MNHEY, CDR2 SVGAGI. CDR3 sequence: CASSRDGSYEQYF. The CDR3, as DNA: TGTGCCAGCAGCCGGGACGGGAGCTACGAGCAGTACTTC.

The chain employs TRBV7-3 and TRBJ2-3, with a tentative D call TRBD2 (6 bases). With 4 bases removed from V and 0 bases from J, the gap between germline ends came to 11 bases. Germline lookup yields CDR1 SGHTA and CDR2 FQGTGA. This CDR3 contains 15 residues. The CDR3 sequence is CASSWRDSSTDTQYF. CDR3 in DNA: TGTGCCAGCAGCTGGAGGGATTCTAGCACAGATACGCAGTATTTT.

The chain couples TRBV3-1 (or the pseudogene TRBV3-2) to TRBJ2-1; maybe TRBD2 (6 bases). V was shortened by 5 bases and J by 5 bases, with 13 bases between the two germline ends. CDR3 length equals 14 residues. CDR1 LGHDT and CDR2 YNNKEL come from the germline V gene (reference sequence). The CDR3 here is CASSFGGPNNEQFF. The DNA for the CDR3 is TGTGCCAGCAGCTTCGGGGGACCAAACAATGAGCAGTTCTTC.